This is a list of T cell receptor beta chains from one sample in a study of naive and memory T cell subsets. One entry per CDR3 protein, called by TCRdb with MiXCR from the UMI-ligation and nested PCR reads. The sample shows 95,000 to 150,000 distinct CDR3 sequences, roughly 36% of them seen only once. Sequencing used central memory CD4+ T cells from blood. The receptors derive from a human donor in good health. CDR3s include the opening cysteine and the closing phenylalanine or tryptophan. The D gene is left open where the match is weak. For some rows the clone size is stated as once, few or many, or as a class when expanded; others skip it.

d_call clone_size j_call v_call cdr3_nt cdr3_aa
. . TRBJ2-7 TRBV13 TGTGCCAGCAGCTTGGGGGGGGCGGCCTACGAGCAGTACTTC CASSLGGAAYEQYF
. . TRBJ2-2 TRBV6-2/TRBV6-3 TGTGCCAGCAGTCGAAGGGTCACCGGGGAGCTGTTTTTT CASSRRVTGELFF
. . TRBJ2-1 TRBV30 TGTGCCTGGAGTGTCGCGACCGGGGAGCAGTTCTTC CAWSVATGEQFF
. few TRBJ1-5 TRBV5-4 TGTGCCAGCAGCTTGCCCAATCAGCCCCAGCATTTT CASSLPNQPQHF
TRBD1 . TRBJ1-2 TRBV6-5 TGTGCCAGCAGTAAGGACAGGGGGCTTGGCTACACCTTC CASSKDRGLGYTF
. . TRBJ2-7 TRBV6-5 TGTGCCAGCAGTTCCCCAGACAGGCGGTACGAGCAGTACTTC CASSSPDRRYEQYF
. . TRBJ2-7 TRBV11-2 TGTGCCAGCAGCTTAGTGGTGGCGAGCTCCTACGAGCAGTACTTC CASSLVVASSYEQYF
TRBD1 . TRBJ1-5 TRBV6-6 TGTGCCAGCAGTCAGGGGGGCAATCAGCCCCAGCATTTT CASSQGGNQPQHF
TRBD1 . TRBJ2-7 TRBV25-1 TGTGCCAGCAGTGGGGTGGGGACAGGTACCTCCGAGCAGTACTTC CASSGVGTGTSEQYF
. few TRBJ2-7 TRBV5-1 TGCGCCAGCAGCTTGGAGACCCCAGGCAAGCAGTACTTC CASSLETPGKQYF
. . TRBJ2-7 TRBV28 TGTGCCAGCAGTTGGGGGGGGACAGGTCTAGGGGGAGAGCAGTACTTC CASSWGGTGLGGEQYF
. few TRBJ2-3 TRBV7-2 TGTGCCAGCAGCTCCCTCCTAGGTAGCACAGATACGCAGTATTTT CASSSLLGSTDTQYF
. . TRBJ2-7 TRBV6-1 TGTGCCAGCAGTGGAACAGGGCTCGAACCCTACGAGCAGTACTTC CASSGTGLEPYEQYF
TRBD2 few TRBJ2-1 TRBV18 TGTGCCAGCTCACCCCGACAGGGGTCTAGCGGGAGCTCCTACAATGAGCAGTTCTTC CASSPRQGSSGSSYNEQFF
. once TRBJ2-7 TRBV5-1 TGCGCCAGCACCCGGGACTTACAATCCTACGAGCAGTACTTC CASTRDLQSYEQYF
. few TRBJ2-3 TRBV20-1 TGCAGTGCTAGAACAAGCCCGCTAGCGTTCCGCACAGATACGCAGTATTTT CSARTSPLAFRTDTQYF
. . TRBJ1-1 TRBV6-5 TGTGCCAGCTACGATCGTCCGAACACTGAAGCTTTCTTT CASYDRPNTEAFF
. few TRBJ2-7 TRBV3-1 TGTGCCAGCAGCCAAGAGGGTCTCGGGACCTACGAGCAGTACTTC CASSQEGLGTYEQYF